This T cell receptor beta chain was retrieved from a study of blood T cell repertoires in COVID-19. This clone was seen a single time. TCRdb keeps only in-frame clones here, not all; method: immunoSEQ multiplex PCR. The sample holds 490,000 or so clones, roughly 88% seen once. Trimming pared 4 bases from V and 3 bases from J, leaving 10 bases between. CDR1 is MNHEY, CDR2 SVGEGT, per germline. The CDR3 spans 14 residues. Source material: PBMCs or T cells enriched from blood (not recorded which). The clonotype was recovered from a woman in her 40s who had recovered from COVID-19. This chain joins TRBV6-2 or TRBV6-3 and TRBJ1-5; D ambiguous. The CDR3 here is CASSSGLPNQPQHF. The CDR3 DNA reads as TGTGCCAGCAGTTCGGGTCTCCCCAATCAGCCCCAGCATTTT.